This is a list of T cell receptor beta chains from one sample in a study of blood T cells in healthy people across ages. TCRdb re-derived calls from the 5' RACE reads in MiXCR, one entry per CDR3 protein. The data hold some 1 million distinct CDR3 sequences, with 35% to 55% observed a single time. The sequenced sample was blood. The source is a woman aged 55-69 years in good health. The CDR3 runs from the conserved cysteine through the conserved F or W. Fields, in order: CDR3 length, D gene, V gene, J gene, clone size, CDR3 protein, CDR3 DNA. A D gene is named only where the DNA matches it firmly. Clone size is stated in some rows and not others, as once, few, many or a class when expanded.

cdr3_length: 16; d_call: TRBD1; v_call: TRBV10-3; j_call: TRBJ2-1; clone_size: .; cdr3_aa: CAISDPPGQVYNEQFF; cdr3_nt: TGTGCCATCAGTGACCCCCCGGGACAGGTATACAATGAGCAGTTCTTC
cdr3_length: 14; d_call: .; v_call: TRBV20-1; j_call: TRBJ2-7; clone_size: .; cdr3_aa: CSASNAQTLNEQYF; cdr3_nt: TGCAGTGCTAGCAACGCCCAGACCCTCAATGAGCAGTACTTC
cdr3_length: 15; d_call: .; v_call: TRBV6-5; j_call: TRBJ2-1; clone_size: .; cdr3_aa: CASSSGLYSGHEQFF; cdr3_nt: TGTGCCAGCAGTTCAGGGCTCTACTCGGGTCATGAGCAGTTCTTC
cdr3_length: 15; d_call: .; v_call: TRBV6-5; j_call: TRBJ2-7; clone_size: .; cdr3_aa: CASSYSRQQYNEQYF; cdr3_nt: TGTGCCAGCAGTTACTCGAGACAGCAATACAATGAGCAGTACTTC
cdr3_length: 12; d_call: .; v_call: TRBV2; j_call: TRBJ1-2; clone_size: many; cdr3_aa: CASSEVGDGYTF; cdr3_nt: TGTGCCAGCAGTGAAGTCGGGGACGGCTACACCTTC
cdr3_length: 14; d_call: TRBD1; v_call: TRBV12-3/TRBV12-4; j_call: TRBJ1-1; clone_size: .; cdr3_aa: CASSLGTGVSEAFF; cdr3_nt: TGTGCCAGCAGTTTAGGGACAGGGGTTTCTGAAGCTTTCTTT
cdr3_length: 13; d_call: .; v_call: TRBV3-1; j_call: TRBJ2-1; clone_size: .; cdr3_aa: CASSKGLYNEQFF; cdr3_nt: TGTGCCAGTAGCAAGGGACTTTACAATGAGCAGTTCTTT
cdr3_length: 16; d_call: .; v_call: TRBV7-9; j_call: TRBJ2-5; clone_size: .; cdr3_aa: CASSWTPAAPQETQYF; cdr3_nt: TGTGCCAGCAGCTGGACCCCAGCTGCCCCCCAAGAGACCCAGTACTTC
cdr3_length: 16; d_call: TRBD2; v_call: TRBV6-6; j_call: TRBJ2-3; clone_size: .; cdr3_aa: CASSYSLAGAPDTQYF; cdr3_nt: TGTGCCAGCAGTTACTCACTAGCGGGAGCGCCAGATACGCAGTATTTT
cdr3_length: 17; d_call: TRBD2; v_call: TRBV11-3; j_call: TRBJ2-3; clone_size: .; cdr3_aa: CASSLGGGGRRTDTQYF; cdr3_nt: TGTGCCAGCAGCTTAGGGGGCGGCGGGAGGAGGACAGATACGCAGTATTTT
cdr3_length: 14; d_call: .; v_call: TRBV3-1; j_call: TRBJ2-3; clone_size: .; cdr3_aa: CASSPMMSTDTQYF; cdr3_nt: TGTGCCAGCAGCCCCATGATGAGCACAGATACGCAGTATTTT
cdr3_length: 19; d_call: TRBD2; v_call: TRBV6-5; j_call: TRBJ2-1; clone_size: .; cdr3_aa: CASSYSSLAGGPSYNEQFF; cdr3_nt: TGTGCCAGCAGTTACTCTTCCCTAGCGGGAGGGCCTAGTTACAATGAGCAGTTCTTC
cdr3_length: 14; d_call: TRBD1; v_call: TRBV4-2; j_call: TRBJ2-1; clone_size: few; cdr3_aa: CASKQTGVDNEQFF; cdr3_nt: TGTGCCAGCAAACAGACAGGGGTCGACAATGAGCAGTTCTTC
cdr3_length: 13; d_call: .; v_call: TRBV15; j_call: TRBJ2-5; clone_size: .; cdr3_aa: CATSRESLNEQYF; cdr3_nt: TGTGCCACCAGCAGAGAATCGCTGAATGAGCAGTACTTC
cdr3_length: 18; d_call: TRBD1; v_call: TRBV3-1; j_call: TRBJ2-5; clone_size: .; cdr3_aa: CASSLPPGQGSPRETQYF; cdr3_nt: TGTGCCAGCAGCCTCCCCCCGGGACAGGGATCCCCTCGAGAGACCCAGTACTTC
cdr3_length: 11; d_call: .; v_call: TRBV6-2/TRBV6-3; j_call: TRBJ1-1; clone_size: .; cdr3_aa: CASNGWSEAFF; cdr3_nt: TGTGCCAGCAATGGGTGGTCTGAAGCTTTCTTT
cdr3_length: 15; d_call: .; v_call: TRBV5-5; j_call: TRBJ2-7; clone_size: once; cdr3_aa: CASASTESRLYEQYF; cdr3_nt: TGTGCCAGTGCCTCGACGGAATCCCGGCTGTACGAGCAGTACTTC
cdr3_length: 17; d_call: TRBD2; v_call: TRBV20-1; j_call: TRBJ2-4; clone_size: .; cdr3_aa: CSARRSGAGGGKNIQYF; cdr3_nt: TGCAGTGCTAGAAGGTCTGGGGCGGGAGGAGGCAAAAACATTCAGTACTTC
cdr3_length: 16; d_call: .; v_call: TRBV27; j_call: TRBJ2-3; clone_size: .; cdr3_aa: CASSSRGATSLDTQYF; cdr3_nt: TGTGCCAGCAGTTCCCGCGGGGCCACGTCATTAGATACGCAGTATTTT
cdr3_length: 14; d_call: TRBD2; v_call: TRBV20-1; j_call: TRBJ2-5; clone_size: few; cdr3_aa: CSARPSGRFYEQYF; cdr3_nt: TGCAGTGCTAGACCTAGCGGGAGGTTCTATGAGCAGTACTTC
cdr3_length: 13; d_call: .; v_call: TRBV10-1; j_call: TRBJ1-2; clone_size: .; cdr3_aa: CASSGPGLYGYTF; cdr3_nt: TGCGCCAGCAGTGGTCCCGGCCTGTATGGCTACACCTTC
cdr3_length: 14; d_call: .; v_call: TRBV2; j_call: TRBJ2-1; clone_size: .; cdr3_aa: CVKGGSPGLSEQFF; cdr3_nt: TGTGTCAAGGGGGGTAGCCCGGGATTAAGTGAGCAGTTCTTC
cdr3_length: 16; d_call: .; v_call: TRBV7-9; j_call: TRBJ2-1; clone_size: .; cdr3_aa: CASSLAKAPRGDEQFF; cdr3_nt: TGTGCCAGCAGCTTAGCAAAGGCACCCCGGGGCGATGAGCAGTTCTTC
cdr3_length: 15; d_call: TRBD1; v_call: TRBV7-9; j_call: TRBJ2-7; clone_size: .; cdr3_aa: CASSHQDRGGYEQYF; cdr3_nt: TGTGCCAGCAGCCACCAGGACAGGGGGGGCTACGAGCAGTACTTC
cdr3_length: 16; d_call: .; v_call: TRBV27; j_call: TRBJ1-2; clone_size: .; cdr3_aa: CASSFSGEQTNYGYTF; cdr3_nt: TGTGCCAGCAGTTTTAGTGGTGAGCAGACTAACTATGGCTACACCTTC
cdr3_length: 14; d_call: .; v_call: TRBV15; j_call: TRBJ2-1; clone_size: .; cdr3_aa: CATSRQDFYNEQFF; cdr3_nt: TGTGCCACCAGCAGACAGGACTTCTACAATGAGCAGTTCTTC
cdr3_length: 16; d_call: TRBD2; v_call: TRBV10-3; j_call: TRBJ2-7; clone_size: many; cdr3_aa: CAISEPQAGGPHEQYF; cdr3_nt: TGTGCCATCAGCGAACCCCAGGCGGGAGGTCCCCACGAGCAGTACTTC
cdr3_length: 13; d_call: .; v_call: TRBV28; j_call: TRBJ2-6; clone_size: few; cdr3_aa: CASRISGANVLTF; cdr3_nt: TGTGCCAGCAGGATCTCTGGGGCCAACGTCCTGACTTTC
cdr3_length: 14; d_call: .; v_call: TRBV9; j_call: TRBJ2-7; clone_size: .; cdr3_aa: CASSVAQGNYEQYF; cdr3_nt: TGTGCCAGCAGCGTAGCTCAAGGGAACTACGAGCAGTACTTC
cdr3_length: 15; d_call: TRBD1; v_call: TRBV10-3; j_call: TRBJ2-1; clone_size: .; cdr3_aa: CAISVRTGVDSEQFF; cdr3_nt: TGTGCCATCAGTGTAAGGACAGGGGTAGACAGTGAGCAGTTCTTC
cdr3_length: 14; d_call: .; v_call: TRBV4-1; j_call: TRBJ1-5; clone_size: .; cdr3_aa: CASSPHLRGQPQHF; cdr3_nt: TGCGCCAGCAGCCCCCATCTGAGGGGTCAGCCCCAGCATTTT
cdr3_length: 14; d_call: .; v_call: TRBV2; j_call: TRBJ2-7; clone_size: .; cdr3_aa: CASSNKGTYNEQYF; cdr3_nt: TGTGCCAGCAGCAACAAGGGGACCTACAATGAGCAGTACTTC
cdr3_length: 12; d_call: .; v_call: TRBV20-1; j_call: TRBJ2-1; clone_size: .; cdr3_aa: CRARGKYNEQFF; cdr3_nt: TGCCGTGCTAGAGGGAAGTACAATGAGCAGTTCTTC
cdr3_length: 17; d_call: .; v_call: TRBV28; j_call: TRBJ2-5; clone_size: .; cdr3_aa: CASSGSRGEEYQETQYF; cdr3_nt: TGTGCCAGCAGTGGATCCCGAGGAGAGGAGTACCAAGAGACCCAGTACTTC
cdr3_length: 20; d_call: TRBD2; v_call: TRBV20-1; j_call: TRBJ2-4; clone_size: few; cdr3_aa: CSARDSSPSGRAGTKNIQYF; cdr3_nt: TGCAGTGCTAGAGATAGTTCGCCTAGCGGGAGGGCCGGGACCAAAAACATTCAGTACTTC
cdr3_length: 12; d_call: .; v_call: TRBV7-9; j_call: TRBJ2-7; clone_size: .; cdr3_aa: CASATVSYEQYF; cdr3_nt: TGTGCCAGCGCCACGGTTTCGTACGAGCAGTACTTC
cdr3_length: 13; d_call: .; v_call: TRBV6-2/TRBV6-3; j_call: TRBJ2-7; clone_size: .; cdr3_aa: CASSDFRPAEQYF; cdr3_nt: TGTGCCAGCAGTGACTTCCGCCCCGCCGAGCAGTACTTC
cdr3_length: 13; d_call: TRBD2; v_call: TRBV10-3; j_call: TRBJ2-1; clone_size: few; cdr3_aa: CAISDPTSPRQFF; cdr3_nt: TGTGCCATCAGTGACCCGACTAGCCCCCGGCAGTTCTTC
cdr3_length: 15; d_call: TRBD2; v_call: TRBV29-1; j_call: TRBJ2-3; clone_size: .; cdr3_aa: CSVVGLAGGPDTRYF; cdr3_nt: TGCAGCGTTGTCGGACTAGCGGGAGGGCCAGATACGCGGTATTTT
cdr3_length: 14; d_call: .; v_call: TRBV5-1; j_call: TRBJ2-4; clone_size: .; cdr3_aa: CASSRRQPRNIQYF; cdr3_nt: TGCGCCAGCAGCCGACGACAGCCGAGAAACATTCAGTACTTC
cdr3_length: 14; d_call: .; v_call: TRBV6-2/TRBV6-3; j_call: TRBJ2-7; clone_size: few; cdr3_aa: CASSYPELVHEQYF; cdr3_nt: TGTGCCAGCAGTTACCCCGAGTTGGTCCACGAGCAGTACTTC
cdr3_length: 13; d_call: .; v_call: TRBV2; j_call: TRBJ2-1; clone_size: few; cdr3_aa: CASSSPSANEQFF; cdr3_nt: TGTGCCAGCAGCTCCCCTAGCGCCAATGAGCAGTTCTTC
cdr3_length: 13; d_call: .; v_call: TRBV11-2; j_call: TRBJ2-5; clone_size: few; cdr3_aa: CASSWDGQETQYF; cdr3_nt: TGTGCCAGCAGCTGGGACGGTCAAGAGACCCAGTACTTC
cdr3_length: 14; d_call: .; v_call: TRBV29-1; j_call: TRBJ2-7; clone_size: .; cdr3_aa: CSVGPEGPSYEQYF; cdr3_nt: TGCAGCGTTGGCCCCGAGGGACCCTCCTACGAGCAGTACTTC
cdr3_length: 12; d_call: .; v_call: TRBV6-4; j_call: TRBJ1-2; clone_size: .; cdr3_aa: CASSDTLGGYTF; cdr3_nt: TGTGCCAGCAGTGACACCTTAGGAGGCTACACCTTC
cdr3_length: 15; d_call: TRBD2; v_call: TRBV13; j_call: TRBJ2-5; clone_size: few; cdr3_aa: CASSQTSGRTETQYF; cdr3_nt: TGTGCCAGCAGCCAGACTAGCGGGAGGACGGAGACCCAGTACTTC
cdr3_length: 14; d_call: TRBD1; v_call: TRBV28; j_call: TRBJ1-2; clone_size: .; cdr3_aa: CASSLSGQGDGYTF; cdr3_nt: TGTGCCAGCAGTTTATCGGGACAGGGGGACGGCTACACCTTC
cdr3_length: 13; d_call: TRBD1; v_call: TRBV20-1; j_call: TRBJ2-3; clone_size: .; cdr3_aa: CSAHPGGADTQYF; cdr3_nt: TGCAGTGCCCATCCAGGGGGCGCAGATACGCAGTATTTT